These T cell receptor beta chains were read from a single sample in a study of blood T cell repertoires in COVID-19. Produced via immunoSEQ multiplex PCR; TCRdb's table is partial and in-frame only. The sample lists under 200,000 clones, over 70% seen once, with 10% to 15% in the top ten. Sample: PBMCs or T cells enriched from blood (not recorded which). These receptors all come from a woman aged 55 to 70 who had recovered from COVID-19. CDR3s include the opening cysteine and the closing phenylalanine or tryptophan. D genes are given only for firm matches. Size is omitted from some rows. Given values are once, few, many or a class for expanded clones.

j_call: TRBJ1-2; clone_size: once; d_call: TRBD1; v_call: TRBV19; cdr3_aa: CASTRGLRGQAINYGYTF; cdr3_nt: TGTGCCAGTACCAGAGGGCTACGTGGACAGGCGATTAACTATGGCTACACCTTC
j_call: TRBJ1-2; clone_size: -; d_call: -; v_call: TRBV4-1; cdr3_aa: CASSQGQLVGYTF; cdr3_nt: TGCGCCAGCAGCCAAGGACAGCTGGTGGGCTACACCTTC
j_call: TRBJ1-4; clone_size: once; d_call: -; v_call: TRBV7-9; cdr3_aa: CASSTRTALSEKLFF; cdr3_nt: TGTGCCAGCAGCACCCGGACAGCCCTCTCCGAAAAACTGTTTTTT
j_call: TRBJ1-3; clone_size: -; d_call: -; v_call: TRBV7-9; cdr3_aa: CASSPGGRGLSGNTIYF; cdr3_nt: TGTGCCAGCAGCCCCGGGGGGAGGGGACTCTCTGGAAACACCATATATTTT
j_call: TRBJ1-2; clone_size: few; d_call: -; v_call: TRBV28; cdr3_aa: CASSLRGYGYTF; cdr3_nt: TGTGCCAGCAGTTTGAGAGGATATGGCTACACCTTC
j_call: TRBJ2-1; clone_size: -; d_call: TRBD2; v_call: TRBV5-5; cdr3_aa: CASRIQGTSGRTGQFF; cdr3_nt: TGTGCCAGCAGAATTCAGGGGACTAGCGGGAGAACGGGGCAGTTCTTC
j_call: TRBJ2-2; clone_size: -; d_call: -; v_call: TRBV4-1; cdr3_aa: CASSHLGQNTGELFF; cdr3_nt: TGCGCCAGCAGCCACCTGGGACAGAACACCGGGGAGCTGTTTTTT
j_call: TRBJ1-1; clone_size: -; d_call: -; v_call: TRBV5-4; cdr3_aa: CASSSRLNTEAFF; cdr3_nt: TGTGCCAGCAGCTCGAGATTGAACACTGAAGCTTTCTTT
j_call: TRBJ2-7; clone_size: -; d_call: TRBD2; v_call: TRBV5-1; cdr3_aa: CASSSGTSGRPDYEQYF; cdr3_nt: TGCGCCAGCAGCTCAGGGACTAGCGGGAGGCCGGACTACGAGCAGTACTTC
j_call: TRBJ1-3; clone_size: -; d_call: -; v_call: TRBV6-1; cdr3_aa: CASSERGSAGNTIYF; cdr3_nt: TGTGCCAGCAGTGAACGGGGAAGCGCTGGAAACACCATATATTTT
j_call: TRBJ1-5; clone_size: -; d_call: -; v_call: TRBV19; cdr3_aa: CASTLGGVRNQPQHF; cdr3_nt: TGTGCCAGTACCCTTGGAGGGGTGAGGAATCAGCCCCAGCATTTT
j_call: TRBJ2-5; clone_size: -; d_call: TRBD1; v_call: TRBV11-2; cdr3_aa: CASSPDREETQYF; cdr3_nt: TGTGCCAGCAGCCCAGACAGGGAAGAGACCCAGTACTTC
j_call: TRBJ2-7; clone_size: -; d_call: -; v_call: TRBV3-1/TRBV3-2; cdr3_aa: CASSQDTGLPYEQYF; cdr3_nt: TGTGCCAGCAGCCAAGATACGGGACTCCCCTACGAGCAGTACTTC
j_call: TRBJ1-1; clone_size: -; d_call: -; v_call: TRBV28; cdr3_aa: CASSLGRVTEAFF; cdr3_nt: TGTGCCAGCAGTTTAGGCAGGGTGACTGAAGCTTTCTTT
j_call: TRBJ1-1; clone_size: -; d_call: -; v_call: TRBV11-2; cdr3_aa: CASSLGATEAFF; cdr3_nt: TGTGCCAGCAGCCTAGGGGCCACTGAAGCTTTCTTT
j_call: TRBJ2-7; clone_size: once; d_call: -; v_call: TRBV11-2; cdr3_aa: CASSLDRNREQYF; cdr3_nt: TGTGCCAGCAGCTTAGATCGAAACAGAGAGCAGTACTTC
j_call: TRBJ1-2; clone_size: -; d_call: -; v_call: TRBV10-3; cdr3_aa: CAISDSYGYTF; cdr3_nt: TGTGCCATCAGTGATTCTTATGGCTACACCTTC
j_call: TRBJ1-5; clone_size: -; d_call: -; v_call: TRBV12-3/TRBV12-4; cdr3_aa: CASSPYNQPQHF; cdr3_nt: TGTGCCAGCAGTCCCTACAATCAGCCCCAGCATTTT
j_call: TRBJ2-2; clone_size: -; d_call: TRBD2; v_call: TRBV10-3; cdr3_aa: CAISTSGRAFTGELFF; cdr3_nt: TGTGCCATCAGTACTAGCGGGAGGGCCTTCACCGGGGAGCTGTTTTTT
j_call: TRBJ2-5; clone_size: -; d_call: -; v_call: TRBV18; cdr3_aa: CASSPPSNQETQYF; cdr3_nt: TGTGCCAGCTCACCGCCGAGCAACCAAGAGACCCAGTACTTC
j_call: TRBJ1-1; clone_size: -; d_call: TRBD1; v_call: TRBV4-1; cdr3_aa: CASSLDRANTEAFF; cdr3_nt: TGCGCCAGCAGCCTAGACAGGGCGAACACTGAAGCTTTCTTT
j_call: TRBJ2-3; clone_size: -; d_call: -; v_call: TRBV5-1; cdr3_aa: CASSSPGATDTQYF; cdr3_nt: TGCGCCAGCAGCTCACCGGGAGCGACAGATACGCAGTATTTT
j_call: TRBJ2-7; clone_size: once; d_call: TRBD1; v_call: TRBV5-5; cdr3_aa: CASSFSPGDRVYEQYF; cdr3_nt: TGTGCCAGCAGCTTCAGCCCAGGGGACAGGGTGTACGAGCAGTACTTC
j_call: TRBJ1-4; clone_size: few; d_call: -; v_call: TRBV11-2; cdr3_aa: CASSFGELEKLFF; cdr3_nt: TGTGCCAGCAGCTTCGGGGAGCTTGAAAAACTGTTTTTT
j_call: TRBJ2-7; clone_size: -; d_call: -; v_call: TRBV28; cdr3_aa: CASSLPPGDYEQYF; cdr3_nt: TGTGCCAGCAGTTTACCCCCCGGGGATTACGAGCAGTACTTC
j_call: TRBJ2-3; clone_size: -; d_call: -; v_call: TRBV18; cdr3_aa: CASSPPTRADTQYF; cdr3_nt: TGTGCCAGCTCACCCCCAACTAGGGCAGATACGCAGTATTTT
j_call: TRBJ2-5; clone_size: -; d_call: TRBD2; v_call: TRBV7-8; cdr3_aa: CASSDILSGSFETQYF; cdr3_nt: TGTGCCAGTTCCGACATCCTTAGCGGGAGTTTTGAGACCCAGTACTTC
j_call: TRBJ2-1; clone_size: -; d_call: -; v_call: TRBV30; cdr3_aa: CAWIQGPSYNEQFF; cdr3_nt: TGTGCCTGGATCCAGGGCCCCTCCTACAATGAGCAGTTCTTC
j_call: TRBJ1-3; clone_size: few; d_call: -; v_call: TRBV6-6; cdr3_aa: CASSYPTEPSGNTIYF; cdr3_nt: TGTGCCAGCAGTTACCCGACAGAACCCTCTGGAAACACCATATATTTT
j_call: TRBJ2-3; clone_size: -; d_call: TRBD1; v_call: TRBV28; cdr3_aa: CASRGQGARDTQYF; cdr3_nt: TGTGCCAGCAGGGGACAGGGGGCGAGGGATACGCAGTATTTT
j_call: TRBJ2-3; clone_size: once; d_call: TRBD1; v_call: TRBV5-1; cdr3_aa: CASSWDSPTDTQYF; cdr3_nt: TGCGCCAGCAGTTGGGACAGCCCCACAGATACGCAGTATTTT
j_call: TRBJ1-1; clone_size: -; d_call: -; v_call: TRBV21-1; cdr3_aa: CASSEGGEAGTEAFF; cdr3_nt: TGTGCCAGCAGCGAAGGGGGGGAGGCAGGCACTGAAGCTTTCTTT
j_call: TRBJ1-4; clone_size: -; d_call: TRBD1; v_call: TRBV6-1; cdr3_aa: CASSGKLLGTANEKLFF; cdr3_nt: TGTGCCAGCAGTGGAAAACTCTTAGGGACAGCTAATGAAAAACTGTTTTTT
j_call: TRBJ2-1; clone_size: -; d_call: TRBD2; v_call: TRBV3-1/TRBV3-2; cdr3_aa: CASSLYEAGISSYNEQFF; cdr3_nt: TGTGCCAGCAGCCTATACGAAGCGGGAATATCTTCCTACAATGAGCAGTTCTTC
j_call: TRBJ1-2; clone_size: -; d_call: TRBD1; v_call: TRBV5-6; cdr3_aa: CASSLGAGTEYDTF; cdr3_nt: TGTGCCAGCAGCTTGGGAGCCGGGACAGAATATGACACCTTC
j_call: TRBJ2-3; clone_size: -; d_call: -; v_call: TRBV21-1; cdr3_aa: CASSPRLSDTQYF; cdr3_nt: TGTGCCAGCAGCCCGCGTCTCTCAGATACGCAGTATTTT
j_call: TRBJ2-7; clone_size: -; d_call: TRBD2; v_call: TRBV11-2; cdr3_aa: CASSYSPQRDYEQYF; cdr3_nt: TGTGCCAGCAGCTATAGCCCCCAGCGGGATTACGAGCAGTACTTC
j_call: TRBJ2-3; clone_size: -; d_call: -; v_call: TRBV24-1; cdr3_aa: CATSDFRDTQYF; cdr3_nt: TGTGCCACCAGTGATTTTCGAGATACGCAGTATTTT
j_call: TRBJ1-2; clone_size: -; d_call: TRBD1; v_call: TRBV6-5; cdr3_aa: CASRPGTGDNYGYTF; cdr3_nt: TGTGCCAGCAGACCCGGGACAGGCGATAACTATGGCTACACCTTC
j_call: TRBJ2-7; clone_size: -; d_call: TRBD1; v_call: TRBV2; cdr3_aa: CASRKWGTGVFNEQYF; cdr3_nt: TGTGCCAGCAGGAAATGGGGGACAGGTGTCTTTAACGAGCAGTACTTC
j_call: TRBJ2-1; clone_size: -; d_call: -; v_call: TRBV6-5; cdr3_aa: CASFAQGFSKQFF; cdr3_nt: TGTGCCAGCTTTGCGCAGGGTTTTTCGAAGCAGTTCTTC
j_call: TRBJ1-1; clone_size: -; d_call: TRBD1; v_call: TRBV10-3; cdr3_aa: CAISELGTGNTEAFF; cdr3_nt: TGTGCCATCAGTGAGCTTGGGACAGGCAACACTGAAGCTTTCTTT